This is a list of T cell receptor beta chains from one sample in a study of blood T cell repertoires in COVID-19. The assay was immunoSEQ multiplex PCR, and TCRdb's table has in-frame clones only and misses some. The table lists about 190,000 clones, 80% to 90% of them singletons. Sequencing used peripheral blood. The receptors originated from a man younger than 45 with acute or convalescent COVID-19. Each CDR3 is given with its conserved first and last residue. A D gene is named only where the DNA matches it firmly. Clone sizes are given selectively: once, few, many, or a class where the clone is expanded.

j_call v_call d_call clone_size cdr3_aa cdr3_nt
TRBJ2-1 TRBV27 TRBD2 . CASSLGGRTGEQFF TGTGCCAGCAGTTTGGGAGGGAGGACCGGTGAGCAGTTCTTC
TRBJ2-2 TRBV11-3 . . CASSLAPSPEENTGELFF TGTGCCAGCAGCTTAGCGCCGAGTCCCGAGGAGAACACCGGGGAGCTGTTTTTT
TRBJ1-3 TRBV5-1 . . CASSPGEPSGNTIYF TGCGCCAGCAGCCCCGGGGAGCCCTCTGGAAACACCATATATTTT
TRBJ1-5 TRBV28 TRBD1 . CASRPGQGAQPQHF TGTGCCAGCAGACCCGGACAGGGGGCTCAGCCCCAGCATTTT
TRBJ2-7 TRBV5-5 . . CASSFTSALGLKDEQYF TGTGCCAGCAGCTTCACTTCAGCCCTGGGGCTAAAAGACGAGCAGTACTTC
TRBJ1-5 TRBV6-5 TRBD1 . CASSTQGRNQPQHF TGTGCCAGCAGTACACAGGGGCGCAATCAGCCCCAGCATTTT
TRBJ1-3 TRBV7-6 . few CASSLGATGLSGNTIYF TGTGCCAGCAGCCTAGGGGCGACAGGCCTCTCTGGAAACACCATATATTTT
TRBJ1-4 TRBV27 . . CASSLSRYGEKLFF TGTGCCAGCAGTTTATCGAGGTATGGGGAAAAACTGTTTTTT
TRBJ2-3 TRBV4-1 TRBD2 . CASSQGAGPTDTQYF TGCGCCAGCAGCCAAGGAGCGGGACCCACAGATACGCAGTATTTT
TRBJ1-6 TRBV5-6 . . CASSLVGYNSPLHF TGTGCCAGCAGCTTGGTCGGCTATAATTCACCCCTCCACTTT
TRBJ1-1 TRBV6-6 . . CASSPRHDTEAFF TGTGCCAGCAGTCCACGACACGACACTGAAGCTTTCTTT
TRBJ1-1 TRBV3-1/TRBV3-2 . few CASSPRQGRTEAFF TGTGCCAGCAGCCCGCGGCAGGGCCGGACTGAAGCTTTCTTT
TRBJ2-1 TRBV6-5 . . CASSGQVTFYNEQFF TGTGCCAGCAGCGGACAAGTAACCTTCTACAATGAGCAGTTCTTC
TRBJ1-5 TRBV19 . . CASTFRTARNQPQHF TGTGCCAGTACTTTTAGGACAGCCAGGAATCAGCCCCAGCATTTT
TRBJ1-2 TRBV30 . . CAWSGAIGSNYGYTF TGTGCCTGGAGTGGGGCAATCGGAAGTAACTATGGCTACACCTTC
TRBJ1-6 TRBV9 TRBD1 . CASSAGTVGSPLHF TGTGCCAGCAGCGCCGGGACAGTAGGGTCACCCCTCCACTTT
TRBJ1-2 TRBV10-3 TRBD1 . CAISPGQGDYGYTF TGTGCCATCAGTCCGGGACAGGGGGACTATGGCTACACCTTC
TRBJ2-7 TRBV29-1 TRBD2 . CSVDGTSGIPHEQYF TGCAGCGTGGATGGGACTAGCGGGATACCCCACGAGCAGTACTTC
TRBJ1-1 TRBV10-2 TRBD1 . CASAGTGGGGDAFF TGCGCCTCCGCCGGGACAGGGGGCGGAGGGGATGCTTTCTTT
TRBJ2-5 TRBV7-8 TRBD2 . CASSPRPLASGSLQETQYF TGTGCCAGCAGCCCCAGACCTCTGGCTAGCGGGAGTCTACAAGAGACCCAGTACTTC
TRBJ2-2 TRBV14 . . CASSQSHNSGELFF TGTGCCAGCAGCCAATCACACAATTCCGGGGAGCTGTTTTTT
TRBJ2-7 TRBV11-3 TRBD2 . CASTPSGGPEEQYF TGTGCCAGCACCCCCAGCGGGGGGCCGGAGGAGCAGTACTTC
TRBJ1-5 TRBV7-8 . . CASSLAGFVGRNQPQHF TGTGCCAGCAGCTTAGCAGGTTTTGTGGGGCGCAATCAGCCCCAGCATTTT
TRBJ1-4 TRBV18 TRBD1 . CASARYRQGGETANEKLFF TGTGCCAGCGCACGTTACCGACAGGGGGGAGAAACTGCTAATGAAAAACTGTTTTTT
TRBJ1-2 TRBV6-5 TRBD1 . CASSITGTGGNGYTF TGTGCCAGCAGTATTACCGGGACAGGGGGCAATGGCTACACCTTC
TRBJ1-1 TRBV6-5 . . CASIRTAFTEAFF TGTGCCAGCATCAGGACAGCTTTCACTGAAGCTTTCTTT
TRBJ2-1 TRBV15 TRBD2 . CATSRFKTSGGGDEQFF TGTGCCACCAGCAGGTTCAAGACTAGCGGGGGTGGAGATGAGCAGTTCTTC
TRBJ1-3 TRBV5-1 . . CASSLDYSGNTIYF TGCGCCAGCAGCTTGGACTACTCTGGAAACACCATATATTTT
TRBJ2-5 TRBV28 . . CASRRGRRDQETQYF TGTGCCAGCAGAAGGGGGAGAAGAGACCAAGAGACCCAGTACTTC
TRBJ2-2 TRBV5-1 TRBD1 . CASSQRTGFLGFLNGELFF TGCGCCAGCAGTCAGCGGACAGGGTTTTTGGGTTTCCTAAACGGGGAGCTGTTTTTT
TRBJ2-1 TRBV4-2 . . CATGSEWGNEQFF TGTGCCACGGGTAGCGAGTGGGGCAATGAGCAGTTCTTC
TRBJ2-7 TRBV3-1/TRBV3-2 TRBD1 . CASSQDWTGKTYEQYF TGTGCCAGCAGCCAAGATTGGACAGGGAAAACCTACGAGCAGTACTTC
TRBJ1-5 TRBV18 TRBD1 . CASSRDRGGWSNQPQHF TGTGCCAGCTCGCGCGACAGGGGTGGTTGGAGCAATCAGCCCCAGCATTTT
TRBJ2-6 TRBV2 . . CASKSRQMTGTNVLTF TGTGCCAGCAAATCGAGACAGATGACCGGAACCAACGTCCTGACTTTC
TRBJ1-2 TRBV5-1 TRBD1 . CASSSGQVGGYTF TGCGCCAGCAGCTCGGGACAGGTTGGTGGCTACACCTTC
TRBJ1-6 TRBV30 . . CAWNRGEEYSSYNSPLHF TGTGCCTGGAACCGTGGGGAGGAATACTCCTCCTATAATTCACCCCTCCACTTT
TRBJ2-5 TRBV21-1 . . CASSKVGATRETQYF TGTGCCAGCAGCAAAGTGGGGGCGACCCGGGAGACCCAGTACTTC
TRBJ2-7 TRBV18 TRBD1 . CASSLQGAYDSYEQYF TGTGCCAGCTCATTACAGGGGGCCTACGACTCCTACGAGCAGTACTTC
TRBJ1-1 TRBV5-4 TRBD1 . CASTNDRGLMNTEAFF TGTGCCAGCACCAACGACAGGGGATTAATGAACACTGAAGCTTTCTTT
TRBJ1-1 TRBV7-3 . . CASSPNPIQGTEAFF TGTGCCAGCAGCCCGAACCCGATCCAGGGAACTGAAGCTTTCTTT
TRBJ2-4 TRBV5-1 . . CASSSGGQTLGAKNIQYF TGCGCCAGCAGCTCCGGGGGGCAGACCCTAGGGGCCAAAAACATTCAGTACTTC
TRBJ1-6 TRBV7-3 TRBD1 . CASSQGDSPLHF TGTGCCAGCAGCCAGGGGGATTCACCCCTCCACTTT
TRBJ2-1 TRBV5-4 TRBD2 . CASSRLTSGNNEQFF TGTGCCAGCAGCCGCCTAACTAGCGGAAACAATGAGCAGTTCTTC
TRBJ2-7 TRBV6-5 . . CASSYTGDPTYEQYF TGTGCCAGCAGTTATACTGGAGACCCGACCTACGAGCAGTACTTC